Below are 26 T cell receptor beta chains sequenced from a single sample in a study of blood T cells in healthy people across ages. With a J-beta primer mix and a sample-barcoded 5' primer, a second PCR ran 7 to 11 cycles. MiXCR, applied by TCRdb to the 5' RACE reads, yields one record per CDR3 protein. Here the sample spans 700,000 to 850,000 distinct CDR3 sequences, roughly 35% being singletons. Material: blood. The receptor source for this set is a man aged 18-30 years in good health.

This clonotype was counted a few times. This chain uses TRBV7-9 with TRBJ2-1; 13 nucleotides line up with TRBD2. The CDR3 covers 16 residues. Germline CDR1 reads SEHNR; CDR2 reads FQNEAQ (reference sequence). Losses at the gene ends were 5 bases for V and 8 bases for J; bases not matched to a gene: 9. CDR3 loop: CASSKLAGGPTDEQFF. For the CDR3, the DNA is TGTGCCAGCAGCAAACTAGCGGGGGGGCCTACAGATGAGCAGTTCTTC.

V usage is TRBV2 and J usage is TRBJ2-3; 11 bases line up with TRBD2. The CDR3 is 16 amino acids. The V gene's germline CDR1 is SNHLY and CDR2 FYNNEI. V trimming: 5 bases; J trimming: 0 bases; junction bases outside the gene matches: 4. This CDR3 reads CASSKRTSGSTDTQYF. DNA of the CDR3: TGTGCCAGCAGTAAACGGACTAGCGGGAGCACAGATACGCAGTATTTT.

This clonotype has just a few counts. CDR3 protein: CASSQAGTGGTDTQYF. Here the CDR3 DNA reads TGTGCCAGCAGCCAGGCCGGGACAGGGGGCACAGATACGCAGTATTTT. The rearrangement links TRBV3-1 to TRBJ2-3, with TRBD1 matching over 10 bases. CDR1 and CDR2 (germline): LGHDT, YNNKEL (reference sequence). The ends lost 3 bases at V and 1 base at J; junction bases unmatched: 4. This CDR3 has 16 residues.

This clonotype turned up a few times. CDR3 in DNA: TGTGCCAGCAGCCAGGACAGGCTTTATAATTCACCCCTCCACTTT. It codes for CASSQDRLYNSPLHF. The chain has TRBV5-5 and TRBJ1-6, with 7 bases fitting TRBD1. The CDR3 length is 15 residues. The junction had 5 bases not matched to a gene; V was cut back by 4 bases and J by 4 bases. Germline CDR1 reads SGHKS; CDR2 reads YYEKEE (reference sequence).

A few counts support this clonotype. DNA of the CDR3: TGTGCCAGCAGCCAAAAGGACAGGGGCTATGGCTACACCTTC. Translated, it gives CASSQKDRGYGYTF. V and J are TRBV7-9 and TRBJ1-2, with 9 nucleotides matching TRBD1. The CDR3 runs to 14 residues. V lost 5 bases to trimming and J lost 4 bases; unmatched junction nucleotides: 5. CDR1 is SEHNR and CDR2 is FQNEAQ in the germline V gene (reference sequence).

The chain recombines TRBV12-3 or TRBV12-4 with TRBJ1-4, with D possibly being TRBD1 (5 bases). V was clipped by 5 bases and J by 10 bases, with 17 bases between them. The CDR3 totals 14 residues. The DNA of the CDR3 is TGTGCCAGCAGTCCCCGACAGCGGAGTGGAAAACTGTTTTTT. Its translation is CASSPRQRSGKLFF.

This clonotype has only a few counts. This chain joins TRBV6-5 and TRBJ2-2; D is uncertain. The germline V and J ends were trimmed by 3 bases and 6 bases, with 5 bases remaining between them. This CDR3 has 12 amino acids. The V gene's germline CDR1 is MNHEY and CDR2 SVGAGI. The CDR3 DNA follows: TGTGCCAGCAGTTATAGGTCCGGGGAGCTGTTTTTT. Protein sequence: CASSYRSGELFF.

This clonotype was counted between two and nine times. Since a much larger clone is just one base distant, this may be a read error. V gene TRBV12-3 or TRBV12-4 combines with J gene TRBJ2-3; weak D call: TRBD1 (6 bases). V dropped 5 bases and J dropped 2 bases, with 11 bases sitting between them. The CDR3 loop spans 14 amino acids. The CDR3 nucleotides read TGTGCCAGCAGTGCCGAGGGGGTCACAGATACGCAGTATTTT. Translating it yields CASSAEGVTDTQYF.

This clonotype was seen more than once but under ten times. This sequence joins TRBV5-1 and TRBJ2-5, with a possible D match to TRBD2 (6 bases). CDR1 SGHRS and CDR2 YFSETQ come from the germline V gene. The CDR3 runs 18 residues. V lost 1 base and J lost 2, with 21 bases in between. The DNA for the CDR3 is TGCGCCAGCAGCTTGAGTTCCTTGTTGGTTGGGGGGCAAGAGACCCAGTACTTC. Its protein product is CASSLSSLLVGGQETQYF.

The chain links TRBV14 to TRBJ2-3, with TRBD2 matching 9 bases. CDR1 is SGHDN, CDR2 FVKESK, per germline. With 3 bases clipped from V and 1 base from J, the junction kept 5 bases outside the gene matches. The CDR3 sequence is 16 residues long. The CDR3: CASSHLSSGGTDTQYF. CDR3 nucleotide sequence: TGTGCCAGCAGCCATCTGTCTAGCGGGGGCACAGATACGCAGTATTTT.

This clonotype was recorded a few times. The rearrangement joins TRBV20-1 to TRBJ1-5; D is undetermined. The CDR3 runs to 12 residues. Trimming took off 5 bases at V and 7 bases at J, with 12 bases between the two ends. Per the germline V gene, CDR1 is DFQATT and CDR2 is SNEGSKA (reference sequence). CDR3 coding DNA: TGCAGTGCTCCAACCGGAGGGCAGCCCCAGCATTTT. Its translation is CSAPTGGQPQHF.

The table lists this clonotype with many counts. The chain has TRBV7-2 and TRBJ2-7; the match to TRBD1 covers 9 bases. From germline, CDR1 is SGHTA and CDR2 FQGNSA. The CDR3 runs to 15 residues. After removal of 3 bases from V and 3 bases from J, the junction contained 6 bases not matched to a gene. CDR3 nucleotide sequence: TGTGCCAGCAGCTTTACCGGGACAGGGAACTACGAGCAGTACTTC. It codes for CASSFTGTGNYEQYF. Variable domain in full (rest from reference TRBV7-2 and TRBJ2-7): GAGVSQSPSNKVTEKGKDVELRCDPISGHTALYWYRQSLGQGLEFLIYFQGNSAPDKSGLPSDRFSAERTGGSVSTLTIQRTQQEDSAVYLCASSFTGTGNYEQYFGPGTRLTVT.

This clonotype has more than one count but fewer than ten. The V gene is TRBV12-3 or TRBV12-4, the J gene TRBJ2-1; D call uncertain. This CDR3 region has 13 residues. V was pared by 5 bases and J by 9 bases, with 14 bases between. CDR3 amino acids: CASSRGIDSEQFF. CDR3 bases: TGTGCCAGCAGTCGTGGGATAGATAGTGAGCAGTTCTTC.

The table lists this clonotype with a few counts. The chain joins TRBV24-1 to TRBJ2-7; D is possibly TRBD1 or TRBD2 (7 bases each). CDR1 is KGHDR, CDR2 SFDVKD, per germline. V was pared by 4 bases and J by 7 bases, with 22 bases between. This CDR3 has 16 residues. The CDR3, as DNA: TGTGCCACCAGTGACCCCGGGGTCCAGGGGGGGAATGAGCAGTACTTC. It codes for CATSDPGVQGGNEQYF.

Many counts were recorded for this clonotype. The chain uses TRBV20-1 and TRBJ2-2; the match to TRBD2 covers 14 bases. The V gene's germline CDR1 is DFQATT and CDR2 SNEGSKA (reference sequence). J gave up 6 bases and V 6 bases, and 6 bases lay outside the gene matches. The CDR3 is 15 amino acids. This chain's CDR3 is CSALRLAGGPGELFF. CDR3 DNA: TGCAGTGCCTTACGACTAGCGGGGGGGCCCGGGGAGCTGTTTTTT.

At least ten counts were recorded for this clonotype. The V and J genes are TRBV25-1 and TRBJ1-2; no definite D call. The germline V gene encodes CDR1 MGHDK and CDR2 SYGVNS. This CDR3 is 12 amino acids long. Trimming took 3 bases from V and 4 from J, leaving 6 bases between them. The CDR3 DNA sequence: TGTGCCAGCAGTGAGCGTGGCTATGGCTACACCTTC. Amino acids: CASSERGYGYTF.

CDR3 in DNA: TGTGCCAGCAGTGTAAATGGGGCCCAAGGGCCCCAGCATTTT. Its protein is CASSVNGAQGPQHF. V and J are TRBV2 and TRBJ1-5; D perhaps matches TRBD1 (5 bases). The V gene's germline CDR1 is SNHLY and CDR2 FYNNEI. Trimming removed 4 bases at V and 9 bases at J, with 16 bases between. This CDR3 region has 14 residues. Filled out from reference TRBV2 and TRBJ1-5, the complete variable domain reads EPEVTQTPSHQVTQMGQEVILRCVPISNHLYFYWYRQILGQKVEFLVSFYNNEISEKSEIFDDQFSVERPDGSNFTLKIRSTKLEDSAMYFCASSVNGAQGPQHFGDGTRLSIL.

The chain uses TRBV15 and TRBJ2-3; TRBD2 aligns across 8 bases. After removal of 0 bases from V and 3 bases from J, the junction contained 11 bases not matched to a gene. Germline values: CDR1 LNHNV, CDR2 YYDKDF (reference sequence). The CDR3 spans 18 residues. CDR3 sequence reads: CATSRDKFPGGRTDTQYF. CDR3 bases: TGTGCCACCAGCAGAGACAAATTCCCGGGGGGGAGAACAGATACGCAGTATTTT.

This clonotype occurred a few times. The J gene is TRBJ1-2, the V gene TRBV2; D not resolved. The CDR3 is made up of 17 amino acids. V lost 6 bases to trimming and J lost 0 bases, with 20 bases between them. CDR1 SNHLY and CDR2 FYNNEI come from the germline V gene. CDR3 nucleotides: TGTGCCAGCAGGAATTGGGTTGCTCCCCCTTCTAACTATGGCTACACCTTC. Translation: CASRNWVAPPSNYGYTF. The full variable domain, in which reference TRBV2 and TRBJ1-2 provide the parts outside the CDR3, is EPEVTQTPSHQVTQMGQEVILRCVPISNHLYFYWYRQILGQKVEFLVSFYNNEISEKSEIFDDQFSVERPDGSNFTLKIRSTKLEDSAMYFCASRNWVAPPSNYGYTFGSGTRLTVV.

This clonotype is a singleton in its sample. V gene TRBV27 combines with J gene TRBJ2-7, with D possibly being TRBD1 (6 bases). CDR1 MNHEY and CDR2 SMNVEV come from the germline V gene (reference sequence). The CDR3 runs 15 residues. V lost 6 bases and J lost 1, with 16 bases in between. The CDR3 nucleotides are TGTGCCAGCAGCGTTACAGGGAGATGGTCCTACGAGCAGTACTTC. The encoded protein is CASSVTGRWSYEQYF.

The V call is TRBV5-1, the J call TRBJ2-5, with 10 positions matching TRBD2. With V trimmed by 5 bases and J by 3 bases, 4 bases remained unmatched. CDR1 SGHRS and CDR2 YFSETQ come from the germline V gene. This CDR3 is built from 14 residues. The CDR3 bases are TGCGCCAGCAGTCTAGCGGGGGCTAAAGAGACCCAGTACTTC. Encoded protein: CASSLAGAKETQYF. The full variable domain, with the rest looked up from reference TRBV5-1 and TRBJ2-5, is KAGVTQTPRYLIKTRGQQVTLSCSPISGHRSVSWYQQTPGQGLQFLFEYFSETQRNKGNFPGRFSGRQFSNSRSEMNVSTLELGDSALYLCASSLAGAKETQYFGPGTRLLVL.

Of note for this clonotype: One end of the junction varies from germline; a read error may be responsible. The V and J genes are TRBV12-3 or TRBV12-4 and TRBJ2-1; D remains ambiguous. The CDR3 length is 11 residues. The chain's CDR3 is CTSNNYNEQFF. The CDR3 nucleotides read TGTACCAGCAACAACTACAATGAGCAGTTCTTC.

This clonotype appeared a few times. The J gene is TRBJ1-2, the V gene TRBV15; D unresolved. This CDR3 is 15 amino acids long. In germline, CDR1 is LNHNV, CDR2 YYDKDF (reference sequence). Between the trimmed V and J ends, which lost 0 bases and 5 bases, there was a span of 13 bases. The CDR3 coding sequence is TGTGCCACCAGCAGAGATCGGGCGGTAGGGTATGGCTACACCTTC. It is translated as CATSRDRAVGYGYTF.

At least ten counts were recorded for this clonotype. The genes are TRBV4-2 and TRBJ2-3; D is unclear. Germline V lookup: CDR1 LGHNA, CDR2 YNFKEQ. This CDR3 region has 14 residues. V was pared by 4 bases and J by 1 base, with 9 bases between. The CDR3 loop is CASSPFRGTDTQYF. CDR3 DNA: TGTGCCAGCAGCCCATTTAGAGGCACAGATACGCAGTATTTT.

The V call is TRBV6-6, the J call TRBJ2-1; 11 bases are shared with TRBD1. In germline, CDR1 is MNHNY, CDR2 SVGAGI (reference sequence). The CDR3 is 14 residues long. Unmatched junction bases numbered 6, after V lost 6 bases and J lost 8 bases. The CDR3 DNA sequence: TGTGCCAGCAGGAGGGACAGGGGGGAGGATGAGCAGTTCTTC. This encodes CASRRDRGEDEQFF.

The chain employs TRBV18 and TRBJ2-1; D is undetermined. Germline assignment: CDR1 KGHSH and CDR2 LQKENI. Trimming shortened V by 6 bases and J by 0 bases, and 15 bases separated the two germline ends. The CDR3 is made up of 16 amino acids. The CDR3 DNA is TGTGCCAGCTCGCCCTTTACCTCAAGCTCCTACAATGAGCAGTTCTTC. Protein sequence: CASSPFTSSSYNEQFF.